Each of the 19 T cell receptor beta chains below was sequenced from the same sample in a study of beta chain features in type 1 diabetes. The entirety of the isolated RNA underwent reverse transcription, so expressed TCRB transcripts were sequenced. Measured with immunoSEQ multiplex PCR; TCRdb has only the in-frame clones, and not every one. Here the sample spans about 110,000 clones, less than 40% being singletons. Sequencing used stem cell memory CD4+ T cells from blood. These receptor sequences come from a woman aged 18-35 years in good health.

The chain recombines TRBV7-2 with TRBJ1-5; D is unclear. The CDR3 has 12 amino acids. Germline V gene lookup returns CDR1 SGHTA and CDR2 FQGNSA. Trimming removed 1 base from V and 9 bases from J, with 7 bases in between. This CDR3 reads CASSLGGGPQHF. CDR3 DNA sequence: TGTGCCAGCAGCTTAGGAGGAGGGCCCCAGCATTTT.

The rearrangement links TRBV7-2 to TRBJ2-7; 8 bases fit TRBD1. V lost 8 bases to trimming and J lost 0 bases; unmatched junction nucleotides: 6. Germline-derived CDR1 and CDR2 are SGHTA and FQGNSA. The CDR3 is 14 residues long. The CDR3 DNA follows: TGTGCCAGCGCTCCGGGACAGGTCTCCTACGAGCAGTACTTC. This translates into CASAPGQVSYEQYF.

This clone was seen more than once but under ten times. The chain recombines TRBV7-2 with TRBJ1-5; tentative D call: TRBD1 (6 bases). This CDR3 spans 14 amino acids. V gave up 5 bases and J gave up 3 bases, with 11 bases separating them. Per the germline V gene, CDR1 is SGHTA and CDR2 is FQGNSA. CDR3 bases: TGTGCCAGCAGCAAACAGGGTTACAATCAGCCCCAGCATTTT. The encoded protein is CASSKQGYNQPQHF.

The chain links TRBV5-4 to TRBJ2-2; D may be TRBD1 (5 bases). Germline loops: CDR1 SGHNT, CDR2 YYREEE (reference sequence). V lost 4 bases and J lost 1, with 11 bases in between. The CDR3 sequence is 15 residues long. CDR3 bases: TGTGCCAGCAGCCCGACAGTGGGGAACACCGGGGAGCTGTTTTTT. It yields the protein CASSPTVGNTGELFF.

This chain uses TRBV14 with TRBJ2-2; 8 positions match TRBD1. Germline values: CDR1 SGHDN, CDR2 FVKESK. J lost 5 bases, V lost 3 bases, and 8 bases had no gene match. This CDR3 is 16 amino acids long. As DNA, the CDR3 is TGTGCCAGCAGCCACCGACAGGGGCAGGGAACCGGGGAGCTGTTTTTT. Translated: CASSHRQGQGTGELFF. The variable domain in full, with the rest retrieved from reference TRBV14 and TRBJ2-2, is EAGVTQFPSHSVIEKGQTVTLRCDPISGHDNLYWYRRVMGKEIKFLLHFVKESKQDESGMPNNRFLAERTGGTYSTLKVQPAELEDSGVYFCASSHRQGQGTGELFFGEGSRLTVL.

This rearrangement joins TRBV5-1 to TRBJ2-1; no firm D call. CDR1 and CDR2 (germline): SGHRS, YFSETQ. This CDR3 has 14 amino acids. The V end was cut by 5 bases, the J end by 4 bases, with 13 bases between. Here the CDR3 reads CASRPPTQYNEQFF. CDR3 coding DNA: TGCGCCAGCAGGCCACCTACCCAATACAATGAGCAGTTCTTC.

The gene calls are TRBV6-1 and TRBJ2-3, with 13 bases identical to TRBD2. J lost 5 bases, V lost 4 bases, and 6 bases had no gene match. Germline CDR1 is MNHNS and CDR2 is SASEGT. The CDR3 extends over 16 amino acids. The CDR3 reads CASSVTSGRAVDTQYF. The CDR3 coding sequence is TGTGCCAGCAGTGTAACTAGCGGGAGGGCCGTAGATACGCAGTATTTT.

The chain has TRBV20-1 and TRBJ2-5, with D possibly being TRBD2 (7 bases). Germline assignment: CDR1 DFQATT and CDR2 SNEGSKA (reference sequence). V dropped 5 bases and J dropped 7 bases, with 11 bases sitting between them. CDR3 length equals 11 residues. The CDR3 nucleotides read TGCAGTGCTCGGGGGGCGGGGACCCAGTACTTC. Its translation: CSARGAGTQYF.

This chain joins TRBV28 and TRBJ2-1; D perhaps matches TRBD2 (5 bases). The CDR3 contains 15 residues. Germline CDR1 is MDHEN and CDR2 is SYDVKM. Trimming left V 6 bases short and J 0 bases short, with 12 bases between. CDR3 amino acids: CASSRMGSSYNEQFF. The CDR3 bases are TGTGCCAGCAGCCGGATGGGGAGCTCCTACAATGAGCAGTTCTTC.

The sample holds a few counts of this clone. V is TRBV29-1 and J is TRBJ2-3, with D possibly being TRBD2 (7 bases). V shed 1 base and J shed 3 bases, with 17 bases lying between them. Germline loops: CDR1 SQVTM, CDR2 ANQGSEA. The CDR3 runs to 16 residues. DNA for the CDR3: TGCAGCGTTGAAGGCAAAGGGGGAGGGCCGACAGATACGCAGTATTTT. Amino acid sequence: CSVEGKGGGPTDTQYF.

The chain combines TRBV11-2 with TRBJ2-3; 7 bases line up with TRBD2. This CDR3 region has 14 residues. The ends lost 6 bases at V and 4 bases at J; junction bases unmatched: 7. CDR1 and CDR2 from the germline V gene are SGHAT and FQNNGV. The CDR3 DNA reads TGTGCCAGCAGTTTAAGCGGGAATCCAGATACGCAGTATTTT. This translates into CASSLSGNPDTQYF.

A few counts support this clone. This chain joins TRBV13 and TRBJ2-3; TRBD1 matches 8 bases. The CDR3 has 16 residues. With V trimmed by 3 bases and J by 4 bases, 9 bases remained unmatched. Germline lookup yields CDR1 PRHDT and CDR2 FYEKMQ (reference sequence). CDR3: CASSFLRTGTADTQYF. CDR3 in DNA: TGTGCCAGCAGCTTCCTTCGGACAGGGACCGCAGATACGCAGTATTTT.

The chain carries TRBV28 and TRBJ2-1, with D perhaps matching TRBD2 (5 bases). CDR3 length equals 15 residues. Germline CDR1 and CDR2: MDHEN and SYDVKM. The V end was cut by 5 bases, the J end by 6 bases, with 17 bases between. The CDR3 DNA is TGTGCCAGCAGTCTTGGCGTAAATCGGGGCAATGAGCAGTTCTTC. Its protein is CASSLGVNRGNEQFF. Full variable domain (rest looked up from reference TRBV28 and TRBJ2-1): DVKVTQSSRYLVKRTGEKVFLECVQDMDHENMFWYRQDPGLGLRLIYFSYDVKMKEKGDIPEGYSVSREKKERFSLILESASTNQTSMYLCASSLGVNRGNEQFFGPGTRLTVL.

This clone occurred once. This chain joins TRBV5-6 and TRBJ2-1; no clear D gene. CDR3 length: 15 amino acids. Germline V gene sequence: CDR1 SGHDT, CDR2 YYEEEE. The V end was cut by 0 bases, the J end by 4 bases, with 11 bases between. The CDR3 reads CASSLGGPGYNEQFF. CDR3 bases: TGTGCCAGCAGCTTGGGAGGCCCTGGTTACAATGAGCAGTTCTTC.

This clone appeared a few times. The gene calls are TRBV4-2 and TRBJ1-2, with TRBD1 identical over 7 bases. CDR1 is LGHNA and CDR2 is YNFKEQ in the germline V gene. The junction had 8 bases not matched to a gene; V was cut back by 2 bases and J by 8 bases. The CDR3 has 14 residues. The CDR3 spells CASSQTDRAGGYTF. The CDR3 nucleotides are TGTGCCAGCAGCCAAACTGACAGGGCTGGCGGCTACACCTTC.

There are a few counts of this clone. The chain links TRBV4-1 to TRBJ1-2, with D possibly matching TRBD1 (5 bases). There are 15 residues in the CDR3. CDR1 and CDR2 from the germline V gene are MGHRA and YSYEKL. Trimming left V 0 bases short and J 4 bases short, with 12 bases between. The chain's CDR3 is CASSQERGHIYGYTF. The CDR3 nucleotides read TGCGCCAGCAGCCAAGAGCGGGGCCACATCTATGGCTACACCTTC.

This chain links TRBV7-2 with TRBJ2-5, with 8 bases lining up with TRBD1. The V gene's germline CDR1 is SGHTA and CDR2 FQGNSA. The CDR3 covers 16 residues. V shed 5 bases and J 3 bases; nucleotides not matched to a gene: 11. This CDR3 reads CASSPIGQGPKETQYF. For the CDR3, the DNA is TGTGCCAGCAGCCCTATCGGACAGGGACCCAAAGAGACCCAGTACTTC.

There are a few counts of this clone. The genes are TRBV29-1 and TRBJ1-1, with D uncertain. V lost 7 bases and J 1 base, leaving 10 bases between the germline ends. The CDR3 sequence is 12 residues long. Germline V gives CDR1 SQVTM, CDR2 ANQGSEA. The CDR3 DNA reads TGCAGCGCCTGGTTGAGGAACACTGAAGCTTTCTTT. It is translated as CSAWLRNTEAFF.

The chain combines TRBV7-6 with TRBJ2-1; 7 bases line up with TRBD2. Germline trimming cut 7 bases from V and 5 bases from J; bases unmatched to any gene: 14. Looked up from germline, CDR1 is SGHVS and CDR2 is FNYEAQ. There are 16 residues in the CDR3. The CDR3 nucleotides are TGTGCCAGCACCATCGGCACCGCGGGAGAAGACAATGAGCAGTTCTTC. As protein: CASTIGTAGEDNEQFF.